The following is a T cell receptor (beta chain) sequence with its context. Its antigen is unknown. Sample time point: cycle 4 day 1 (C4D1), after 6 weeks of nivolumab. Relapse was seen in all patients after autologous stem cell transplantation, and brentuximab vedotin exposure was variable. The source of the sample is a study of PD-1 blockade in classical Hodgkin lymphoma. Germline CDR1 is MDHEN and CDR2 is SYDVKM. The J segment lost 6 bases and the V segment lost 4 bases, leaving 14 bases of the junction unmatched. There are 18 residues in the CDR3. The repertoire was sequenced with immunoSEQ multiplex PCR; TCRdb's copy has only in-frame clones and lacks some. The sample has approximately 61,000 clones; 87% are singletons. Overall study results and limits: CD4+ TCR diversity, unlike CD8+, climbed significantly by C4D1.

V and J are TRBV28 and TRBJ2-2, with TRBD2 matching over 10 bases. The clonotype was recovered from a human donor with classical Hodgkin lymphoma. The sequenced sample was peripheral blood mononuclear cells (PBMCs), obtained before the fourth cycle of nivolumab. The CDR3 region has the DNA TGTGCCAGCAGTTCCATCCCCGGGACTAGCGATCCCGCCGGGGAGCTGTTTTTT. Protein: CASSSIPGTSDPAGELFF.